Below are 5 T cell receptor beta chains sequenced from a single sample in a study of monozygotic twins with inflammatory bowel disease. Following a re-call of the 5' RACE reads, TCRdb has one entry per CDR3 protein and lacks DNA. Recorded here are just over 300,000 distinct CDR3 sequences; the top ten clones represent 5.6%. Input material: blood. These receptors all come from a human donor with ulcerative colitis or Crohn's disease, or a healthy co-twin of an affected twin (not recorded which).

The chain has TRBV6-2 or TRBV6-3 and TRBJ2-7; the D gene TCRdb calls, TRBD1, cannot be checked with no DNA. The V gene's germline CDR1 is MNHEY and CDR2 SVGEGT. CDR3 length equals 14 residues. CDR3 protein: CASSFPGGNYEQYF.

The rearrangement joins TRBV6-5 to TRBJ2-7. Per germline, CDR1 MNHEY and CDR2 SVGAGI. This CDR3 is 13 amino acids long. CDR3 region: CASSLREFYEQYF.

CDR3 protein: CASSFSGSDEQYF. The rearrangement joins TRBV12-3 or TRBV12-4 to TRBJ2-7. CDR3 length: 13 amino acids.

The chain combines TRBV12-3 or TRBV12-4 with TRBJ2-5; TCRdb proposes TRBD1, but this gene call is untestable without DNA. The CDR3 totals 14 residues. The CDR3: CASSWGTGMVPQYF.

CDR3 amino acids: CSAREALAEGIYNEQFF. The V and J genes are TRBV20-1 and TRBJ2-1; with no DNA, the TCRdb D assignment of TRBD2 cannot be verified. The CDR3 spans 17 residues. CDR1 DFQATT and CDR2 SNEGSKA come from the germline V gene (reference sequence).